Listed below are T cell receptor beta chains from one sample, sequenced in a study of blood T cells in healthy people across ages. TCRdb used MiXCR to reprocess the 5' RACE reads, holding one entry per CDR3 protein. Found here are hundreds of thousands of distinct CDR3 sequences, roughly 44% of them singletons; the top ten hold roughly 19%. Sample: blood. Source of these receptors: a man between 60 and 75 years old in good health. Both conserved end residues are part of each CDR3. Each record gives: D gene, J gene, clone size, V gene, CDR3 protein, CDR3 DNA. The D gene is left open where the match is weak. Rows may omit the clone size; those that give it use once, few, many or a size class.

d_gene: NA; j_gene: TRBJ2-3; abundance: NA; v_gene: TRBV5-1; CDR3aa: CASSPDSPRDTQYF; CDR3nt: TGCGCCAGCAGCCCAGATTCCCCAAGGGATACGCAGTATTTT
d_gene: NA; j_gene: TRBJ2-5; abundance: NA; v_gene: TRBV9; CDR3aa: CASSVQGSLRETQYF; CDR3nt: TGTGCCAGCAGCGTACAGGGTTCCCTTAGAGAGACCCAGTACTTC
d_gene: NA; j_gene: TRBJ2-4; abundance: many; v_gene: TRBV7-2; CDR3aa: CASSPQNIQYF; CDR3nt: TGTGCCAGCAGCCCGCAAAACATTCAGTACTTC
d_gene: NA; j_gene: TRBJ2-1; abundance: NA; v_gene: TRBV4-3; CDR3aa: CANSQEPGFGEQFF; CDR3nt: TGCGCCAACAGCCAAGAACCGGGGTTTGGGGAGCAGTTCTTC
d_gene: TRBD2; j_gene: TRBJ2-7; abundance: few; v_gene: TRBV7-6; CDR3aa: CASSLGLAGDNYEQYF; CDR3nt: TGTGCCAGCAGCTTGGGACTAGCGGGGGATAACTACGAGCAGTACTTC
d_gene: NA; j_gene: TRBJ1-1; abundance: NA; v_gene: TRBV6-2/TRBV6-3; CDR3aa: CASSYSTRYTEAFF; CDR3nt: TGTGCCAGCAGTTACTCGACCCGGTACACTGAAGCTTTCTTT
d_gene: TRBD1; j_gene: TRBJ2-1; abundance: NA; v_gene: TRBV12-5; CDR3aa: CASGRATGELYNEQFF; CDR3nt: TGTGCTAGTGGTAGAGCCACAGGGGAGCTATACAATGAGCAGTTCTTC
d_gene: NA; j_gene: TRBJ2-1; abundance: NA; v_gene: TRBV20-1; CDR3aa: CSAIRRGSNNEQFF; CDR3nt: TGCAGTGCCATTCGGCGGGGCTCTAACAATGAGCAGTTCTTC
d_gene: NA; j_gene: TRBJ2-7; abundance: many; v_gene: TRBV27; CDR3aa: CASSLRWQTYEQYF; CDR3nt: TGTGCCAGCAGTCTTAGGTGGCAGACCTACGAGCAGTACTTC
d_gene: TRBD2; j_gene: TRBJ2-1; abundance: few; v_gene: TRBV28; CDR3aa: CASRTSGGTYNEQFF; CDR3nt: TGTGCCAGCAGAACTAGCGGGGGTACCTACAATGAGCAGTTCTTC
d_gene: NA; j_gene: TRBJ2-1; abundance: few; v_gene: TRBV6-6; CDR3aa: CASTVDGADEQFF; CDR3nt: TGTGCCAGCACCGTGGACGGGGCGGATGAGCAGTTCTTC
d_gene: NA; j_gene: TRBJ1-2; abundance: NA; v_gene: TRBV3-1; CDR3aa: CASSQGRAGNSFGYTF; CDR3nt: TGTGCCAGCAGCCAAGGGAGAGCAGGGAATTCTTTCGGCTACACCTTC
d_gene: TRBD1; j_gene: TRBJ1-2; abundance: NA; v_gene: TRBV27; CDR3aa: CASSLLGTGGGYGYTF; CDR3nt: TGTGCCAGCAGTTTATTAGGGACAGGGGGGGGATATGGCTACACCTTC
d_gene: NA; j_gene: TRBJ1-1; abundance: NA; v_gene: TRBV20-1; CDR3aa: CSVHGALMVNTEAFF; CDR3nt: TGCAGTGTCCATGGGGCTTTGATGGTAAACACTGAAGCTTTCTTT
d_gene: NA; j_gene: TRBJ1-1; abundance: few; v_gene: TRBV7-9; CDR3aa: CASSLGVADTEAFF; CDR3nt: TGTGCCAGCAGCTTGGGGGTAGCGGACACTGAAGCTTTCTTT
d_gene: NA; j_gene: TRBJ2-7; abundance: few; v_gene: TRBV2; CDR3aa: CASTTSTDFYEQYF; CDR3nt: TGTGCCAGCACCACCTCGACGGATTTCTACGAGCAGTACTTC
d_gene: NA; j_gene: TRBJ1-1; abundance: few; v_gene: TRBV25-1; CDR3aa: CASSDWEDGAGTEAFF; CDR3nt: TGTGCCAGCAGTGATTGGGAAGACGGTGCCGGTACTGAAGCTTTCTTT
d_gene: NA; j_gene: TRBJ2-6; abundance: few; v_gene: TRBV5-6; CDR3aa: CASSLIYSGANVLTF; CDR3nt: TGTGCCAGCAGCTTAATATACTCTGGGGCCAACGTCCTGACTTTC
d_gene: TRBD2; j_gene: TRBJ2-5; abundance: NA; v_gene: TRBV10-2; CDR3aa: CASSRLAGKHQETQYF; CDR3nt: TGCGCCAGCAGTAGACTAGCGGGAAAGCACCAAGAGACCCAGTACTTC
d_gene: NA; j_gene: TRBJ2-1; abundance: few; v_gene: TRBV9; CDR3aa: CASSVDGTSYNEQFF; CDR3nt: TGTGCCAGCAGCGTAGATGGTACTAGCTACAATGAGCAGTTCTTC
d_gene: TRBD1; j_gene: TRBJ2-7; abundance: NA; v_gene: TRBV5-1; CDR3aa: CASSTRTDRVGYEQYF; CDR3nt: TGCGCCAGCAGCACAAGGACCGACAGGGTTGGTTACGAGCAGTACTTC
d_gene: NA; j_gene: TRBJ2-6; abundance: NA; v_gene: TRBV6-5; CDR3aa: CASRLGWGSGANVLTF; CDR3nt: TGTGCCAGCAGACTGGGTTGGGGTTCTGGGGCCAACGTCCTGACTTTC
d_gene: NA; j_gene: TRBJ2-7; abundance: NA; v_gene: TRBV20-1; CDR3aa: CSARYGDRYGEQYF; CDR3nt: TGCAGTGCTAGATACGGGGACCGTTATGGAGAGCAGTACTTC
d_gene: TRBD1; j_gene: TRBJ1-3; abundance: NA; v_gene: TRBV20-1; CDR3aa: CSARGQNSGNTIYF; CDR3nt: TGCAGTGCTAGGGGACAGAACTCTGGAAACACCATATATTTT
d_gene: NA; j_gene: TRBJ2-7; abundance: NA; v_gene: TRBV5-1; CDR3aa: CASSLEGHRTYEQYF; CDR3nt: TGCGCCAGCAGCTTGGAGGGACACAGAACCTACGAGCAGTACTTC
d_gene: TRBD1; j_gene: TRBJ1-6; abundance: NA; v_gene: TRBV6-1; CDR3aa: CASSSGQYNSPLHF; CDR3nt: TGTGCCAGCAGTTCGGGACAGTATAATTCACCCCTCCACTTT
d_gene: NA; j_gene: TRBJ2-1; abundance: NA; v_gene: TRBV14; CDR3aa: CASSKMVLWDGDYNEQFF; CDR3nt: TGTGCCAGCAGTAAGATGGTCCTGTGGGACGGCGACTACAATGAGCAGTTCTTC
d_gene: TRBD1; j_gene: TRBJ2-5; abundance: NA; v_gene: TRBV12-3/TRBV12-4; CDR3aa: CASGYRGQQETQYF; CDR3nt: TGTGCCAGCGGATACAGGGGGCAGCAAGAGACCCAGTACTTC
d_gene: NA; j_gene: TRBJ1-5; abundance: NA; v_gene: TRBV5-1; CDR3aa: CASSLTGNTNQPQHF; CDR3nt: TGCGCCAGCAGCTTAACAGGGAATACCAATCAGCCCCAGCATTTT
d_gene: TRBD1; j_gene: TRBJ1-1; abundance: NA; v_gene: TRBV6-2/TRBV6-3; CDR3aa: CASSHGPFGQADTEAFF; CDR3nt: TGTGCCAGCAGCCACGGGCCCTTCGGACAGGCTGACACTGAAGCTTTCTTT
d_gene: NA; j_gene: TRBJ1-1; abundance: NA; v_gene: TRBV27; CDR3aa: CASRPLPPILNTEAFF; CDR3nt: TGTGCCAGCAGACCCCTTCCGCCTATACTGAACACTGAAGCTTTCTTT
d_gene: NA; j_gene: TRBJ1-1; abundance: NA; v_gene: TRBV6-2/TRBV6-3; CDR3aa: CAARWGGTRNTEAFF; CDR3nt: TGTGCCGCAAGGTGGGGCGGGACAAGGAACACTGAAGCTTTCTTT
d_gene: NA; j_gene: TRBJ2-2; abundance: NA; v_gene: TRBV6-5; CDR3aa: CASSPNRGSGELFF; CDR3nt: TGTGCCAGCAGTCCTAACCGGGGGTCCGGGGAGCTGTTTTTT
d_gene: NA; j_gene: TRBJ2-7; abundance: few; v_gene: TRBV6-5; CDR3aa: CASSYSHSSYEQYF; CDR3nt: TGTGCCAGCAGTTACTCTCACAGCTCCTACGAGCAGTACTTC
d_gene: TRBD2; j_gene: TRBJ2-7; abundance: NA; v_gene: TRBV5-1; CDR3aa: CASSSGLAGGSAYEQYF; CDR3nt: TGCGCCAGCAGCTCGGGACTAGCGGGGGGATCGGCCTACGAGCAGTACTTC
d_gene: NA; j_gene: TRBJ1-6; abundance: few; v_gene: TRBV15; CDR3aa: CATSRANPTDHLHF; CDR3nt: TGTGCCACCAGCAGAGCGAATCCCACAGATCACCTCCACTTT
d_gene: TRBD2; j_gene: TRBJ2-5; abundance: NA; v_gene: TRBV20-1; CDR3aa: CSLWTSGDGVWYF; CDR3nt: TGCAGTCTTTGGACTAGCGGTGATGGCGTGTGGTACTTC
d_gene: TRBD1; j_gene: TRBJ1-2; abundance: NA; v_gene: TRBV7-2; CDR3aa: CASSFTGTGGHGYTF; CDR3nt: TGTGCCAGCAGTTTCACCGGGACAGGGGGGCATGGCTACACCTTC
d_gene: NA; j_gene: TRBJ2-3; abundance: few; v_gene: TRBV7-9; CDR3aa: CASSPWAVTDTQYF; CDR3nt: TGTGCCAGCAGCCCTTGGGCAGTTACAGATACGCAGTATTTT
d_gene: NA; j_gene: TRBJ2-1; abundance: NA; v_gene: TRBV29-1; CDR3aa: CSVESEMGVYEQFF; CDR3nt: TGCAGCGTTGAATCTGAAATGGGCGTCTATGAGCAGTTCTTC
d_gene: TRBD2; j_gene: TRBJ2-6; abundance: NA; v_gene: TRBV28; CDR3aa: CASSPPGPGGSGANVLTF; CDR3nt: TGTGCCAGCAGCCCACCTGGACCGGGAGGCTCTGGGGCCAACGTCCTGACTTTC
d_gene: NA; j_gene: TRBJ2-5; abundance: few; v_gene: TRBV5-8; CDR3aa: CASSLGYRGTQYF; CDR3nt: TGTGCCAGCAGCTTGGGTTATAGAGGGACCCAGTACTTC
d_gene: TRBD2; j_gene: TRBJ2-7; abundance: few; v_gene: TRBV20-1; CDR3aa: CSAASYGTISYEQYF; CDR3nt: TGCAGTGCCGCTAGTTACGGGACTATCTCCTACGAGCAGTACTTC
d_gene: NA; j_gene: TRBJ2-5; abundance: NA; v_gene: TRBV2; CDR3aa: CASKSSGGETQYF; CDR3nt: TGTGCCAGCAAAAGTAGTGGGGGTGAGACCCAGTACTTC